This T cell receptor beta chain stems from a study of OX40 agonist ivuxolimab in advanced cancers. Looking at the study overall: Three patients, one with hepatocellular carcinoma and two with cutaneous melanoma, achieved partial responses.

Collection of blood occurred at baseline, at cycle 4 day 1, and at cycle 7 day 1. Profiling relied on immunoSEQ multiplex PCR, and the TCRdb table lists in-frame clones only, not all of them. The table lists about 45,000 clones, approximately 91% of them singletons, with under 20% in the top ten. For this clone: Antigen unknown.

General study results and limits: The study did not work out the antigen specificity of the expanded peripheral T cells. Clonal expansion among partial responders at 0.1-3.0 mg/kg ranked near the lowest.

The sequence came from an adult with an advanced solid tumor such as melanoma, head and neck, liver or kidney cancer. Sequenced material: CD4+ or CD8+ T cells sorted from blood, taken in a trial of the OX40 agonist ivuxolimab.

The CDR3 DNA follows: TGTGCCAGCAGCTTAGCCATAATCCCGACGACTAGCGGGGTAACAGATACGCAGTATTTT. The encoded protein is CASSLAIIPTTSGVTDTQYF. V is TRBV7-7 and J is TRBJ2-3; 11 positions agree with TRBD2. Germline V gene sequence: CDR1 SSHAT, CDR2 FNYEAQ (reference sequence). The CDR3 contains 20 residues. The V gene end was trimmed by 0 bases and the J gene end by 3 bases; junction bases not matched to a gene: 14.